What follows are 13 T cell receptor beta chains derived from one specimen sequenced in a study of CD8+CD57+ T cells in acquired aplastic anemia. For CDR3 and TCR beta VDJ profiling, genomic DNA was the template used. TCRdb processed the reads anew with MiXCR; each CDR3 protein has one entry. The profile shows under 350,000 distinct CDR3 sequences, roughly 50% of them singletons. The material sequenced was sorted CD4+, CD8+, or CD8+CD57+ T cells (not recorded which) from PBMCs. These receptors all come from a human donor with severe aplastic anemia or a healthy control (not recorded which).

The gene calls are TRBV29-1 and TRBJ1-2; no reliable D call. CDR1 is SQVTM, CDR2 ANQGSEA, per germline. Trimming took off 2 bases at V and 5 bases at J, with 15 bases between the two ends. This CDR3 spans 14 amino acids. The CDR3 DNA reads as TGCAGCGTTGAATTGATGGGTCGGGGATATGGCTACACCTTC. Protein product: CSVELMGRGYGYTF.

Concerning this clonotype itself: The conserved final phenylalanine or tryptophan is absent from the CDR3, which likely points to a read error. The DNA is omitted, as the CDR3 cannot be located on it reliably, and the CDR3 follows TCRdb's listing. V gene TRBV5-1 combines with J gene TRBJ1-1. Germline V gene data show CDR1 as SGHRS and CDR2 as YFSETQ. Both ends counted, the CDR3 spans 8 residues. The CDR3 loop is CASSLAPL.

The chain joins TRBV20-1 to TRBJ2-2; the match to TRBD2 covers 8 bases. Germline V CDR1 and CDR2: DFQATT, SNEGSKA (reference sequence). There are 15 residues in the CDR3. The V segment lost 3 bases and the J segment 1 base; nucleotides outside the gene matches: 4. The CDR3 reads CSARVSGRNTGELFF. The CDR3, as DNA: TGCAGTGCTAGGGTGAGCGGGAGGAACACCGGGGAGCTGTTTTTT.

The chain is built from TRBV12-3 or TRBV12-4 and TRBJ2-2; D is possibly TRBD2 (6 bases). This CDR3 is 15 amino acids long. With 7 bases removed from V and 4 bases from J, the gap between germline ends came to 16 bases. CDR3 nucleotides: TGTGCCAGCACCCTGAAGTTGGGGGGCACCGGGGAGCTGTTTTTT. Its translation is CASTLKLGGTGELFF.

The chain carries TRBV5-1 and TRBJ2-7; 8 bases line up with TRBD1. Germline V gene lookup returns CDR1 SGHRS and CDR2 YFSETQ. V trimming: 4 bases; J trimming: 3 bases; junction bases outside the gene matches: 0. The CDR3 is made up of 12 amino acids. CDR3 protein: CASSGQGYEQYF. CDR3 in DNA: TGCGCCAGCAGCGGACAGGGCTACGAGCAGTACTTC. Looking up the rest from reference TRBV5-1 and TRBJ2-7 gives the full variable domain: KAGVTQTPRYLIKTRGQQVTLSCSPISGHRSVSWYQQTPGQGLQFLFEYFSETQRNKGNFPGRFSGRQFSNSRSEMNVSTLELGDSALYLCASSGQGYEQYFGPGTRLTVT.

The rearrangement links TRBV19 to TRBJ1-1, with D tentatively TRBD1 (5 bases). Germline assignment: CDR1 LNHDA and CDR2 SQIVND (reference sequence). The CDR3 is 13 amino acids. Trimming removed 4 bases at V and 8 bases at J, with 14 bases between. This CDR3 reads CASSTRARGEAFF. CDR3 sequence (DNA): TGTGCCAGTAGTACCCGAGCGAGGGGCGAAGCTTTCTTT.

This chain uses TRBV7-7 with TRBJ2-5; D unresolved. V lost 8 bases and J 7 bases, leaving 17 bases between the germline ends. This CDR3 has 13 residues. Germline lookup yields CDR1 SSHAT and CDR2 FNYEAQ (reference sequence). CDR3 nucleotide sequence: TGTGCCAGCGGCTCCTCGGGCCTCGGGACCCAGTACTTC. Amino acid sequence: CASGSSGLGTQYF.

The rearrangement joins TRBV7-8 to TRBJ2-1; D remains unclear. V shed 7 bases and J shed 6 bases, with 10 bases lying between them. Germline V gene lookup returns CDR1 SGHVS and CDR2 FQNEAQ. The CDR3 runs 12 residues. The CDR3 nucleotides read TGTGCCAGCATCACCACGGGCAATGAGCAGTTCTTC. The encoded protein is CASITTGNEQFF.

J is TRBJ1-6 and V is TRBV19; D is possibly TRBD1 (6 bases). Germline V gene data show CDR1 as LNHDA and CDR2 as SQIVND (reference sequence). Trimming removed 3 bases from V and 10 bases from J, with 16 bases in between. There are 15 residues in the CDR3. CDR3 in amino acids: CASSMDGGGASPLHF. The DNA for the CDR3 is TGTGCCAGTAGTATGGACGGAGGGGGAGCCTCACCCCTCCACTTT.

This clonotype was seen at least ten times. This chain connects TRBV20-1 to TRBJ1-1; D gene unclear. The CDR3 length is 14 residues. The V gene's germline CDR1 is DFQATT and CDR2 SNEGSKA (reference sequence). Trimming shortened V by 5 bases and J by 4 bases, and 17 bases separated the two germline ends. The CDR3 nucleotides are TGCAGTGCTCCTTTCAAGGCAAGTACCACTGAAGCTTTCTTT. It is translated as CSAPFKASTTEAFF.

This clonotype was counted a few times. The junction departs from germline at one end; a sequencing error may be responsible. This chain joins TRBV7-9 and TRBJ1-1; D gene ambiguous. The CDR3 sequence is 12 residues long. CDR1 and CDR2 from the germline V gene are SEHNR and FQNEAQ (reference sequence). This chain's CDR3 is CASGLLWTEAFF. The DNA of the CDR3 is TGCGCCAGCGGACTGTTATGGACTGAAGCTTTCTTT. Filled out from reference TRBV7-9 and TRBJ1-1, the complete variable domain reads DTGVSQNPRHKITKRGQNVTFRCDPISEHNRLYWYRQTLGQGPEFLTYFQNEAQLEKSRLLSDRFSAERPKGSFSTLEIQRTEQGDSAMYLCASGLLWTEAFFGQGTRLTVV.

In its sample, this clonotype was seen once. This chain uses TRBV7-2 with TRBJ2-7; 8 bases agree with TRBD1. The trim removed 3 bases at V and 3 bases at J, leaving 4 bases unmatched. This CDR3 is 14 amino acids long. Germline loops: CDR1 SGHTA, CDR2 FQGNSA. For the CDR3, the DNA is TGTGCCAGCAGCTTGGGACAGGCAAACTACGAGCAGTACTTC. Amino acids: CASSLGQANYEQYF.

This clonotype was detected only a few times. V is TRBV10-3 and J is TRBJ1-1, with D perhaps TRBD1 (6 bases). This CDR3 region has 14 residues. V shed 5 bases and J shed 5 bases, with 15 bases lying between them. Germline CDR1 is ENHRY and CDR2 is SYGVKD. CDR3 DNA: TGTGCCATCAGTAATCAGCAGGGGTTAACTGAAGCTTTCTTT. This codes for CAISNQQGLTEAFF.